Below, 22 T cell receptor beta chains from the same sample are listed, as sequenced in a study of CD8+ T cells in alopecia areata. Investigators isolated RNA and reverse transcribed it into cDNA to act as the sequencing template. The repertoire was sequenced with immunoSEQ multiplex PCR; TCRdb's copy has only in-frame clones and lacks some. Found here are 150,000 or so clones, over 45% of them singletons; the top ten hold roughly 6.8%. Sequencing used CD4+ T cells sorted from blood. The receptors here all came from a human donor with alopecia areata.

This clone was counted a few times. The chain uses TRBV30 and TRBJ2-2, with a tentative D call TRBD1 (6 bases). The ends were cut back, 3 bases at V and 4 bases at J, with 9 bases in the middle. This CDR3 region has 13 residues. Germline CDR1 GTSNPN, CDR2 SVGIG (reference sequence). This chain's CDR3 is CAWRQDSTGELFF. The CDR3 nucleotides are TGTGCCTGGAGGCAGGACAGCACCGGGGAGCTGTTTTTT.

The gene calls are TRBV5-1 and TRBJ2-3; the match to TRBD2 covers 8 bases. Trimming took 4 bases from V and 0 from J; bases not matched to a gene: 1. The germline V gene encodes CDR1 SGHRS and CDR2 YFSETQ. This CDR3 has 14 residues. Here the CDR3 DNA reads TGCGCCAGCAGCCCTAGCGGGAGCACAGATACGCAGTATTTT. Protein sequence: CASSPSGSTDTQYF.

The chain joins TRBV5-1 to TRBJ2-1; 8 nucleotides align to TRBD1. J was trimmed by 9 bases and V by 1 base; bases with no gene match: 6. Germline V gene data show CDR1 as SGHRS and CDR2 as YFSETQ. This CDR3 has 14 residues. The CDR3: CASSLLPGQGEQFF. The CDR3, as DNA: TGCGCCAGCAGCTTGTTACCCGGACAGGGTGAGCAGTTCTTC.

This clone was seen once. J is TRBJ2-5 and V is TRBV27; 9 nucleotides align to TRBD2. The junction had 21 bases not matched to a gene; V was cut back by 6 bases and J by 7 bases. CDR1 is MNHEY, CDR2 SMNVEV, per germline (reference sequence). The CDR3 runs 18 residues. The CDR3 loop is CASSLTAVVAGAQATQYF. DNA for the CDR3: TGTGCCAGCAGCCTGACGGCTGTGGTAGCGGGAGCCCAGGCGACCCAGTACTTC.

The chain has TRBV7-3 and TRBJ2-7; 10 bases match TRBD1. This CDR3 region has 12 residues. V lost 4 bases to trimming and J lost 8 bases; unmatched junction nucleotides: 2. Germline loops: CDR1 SGHTA, CDR2 FQGTGA. CDR3 sequence (DNA): TGTGCCAGCAGCTCGGGACAGGGGCAGCAGTACTTC. Translation gives CASSSGQGQQYF.

This clone was observed a few times. The chain uses TRBV5-1 and TRBJ2-5, with a weak D call TRBD1 (5 bases). The CDR3 runs 14 residues. Germline V gene sequence: CDR1 SGHRS, CDR2 YFSETQ. Trimming removed 3 bases from V and 5 bases from J, with 14 bases in between. This CDR3 reads CASSSQGRGETQYF. As DNA, the CDR3 is TGCGCCAGCAGCTCCCAGGGAAGGGGCGAGACCCAGTACTTC.

This clone was recorded only once. The rearrangement joins TRBV6-6 to TRBJ2-7, with 11 bases lining up with TRBD1. The CDR3 sequence is 15 residues long. CDR1 and CDR2 (germline): MNHNY, SVGAGI (reference sequence). V shed 6 bases and J 3 bases; nucleotides not matched to a gene: 7. CDR3 coding DNA: TGTGCCAGCAGATCGCCGGGACAGGGGGACTACGAGCAGTACTTC. It specifies CASRSPGQGDYEQYF.

A few counts support this clone. J is TRBJ1-2 and V is TRBV18; TRBD1 might be the D (5 bases). This CDR3 spans 15 amino acids. The germline V and J ends were trimmed by 3 bases and 5 bases, with 16 bases remaining between them. CDR1 is KGHSH, CDR2 LQKENI, per germline. CDR3 in DNA: TGTGCCAGCTCACCGATAGGGACCGACGCTTATGGCTACACCTTC. It codes for CASSPIGTDAYGYTF.

This sequence joins TRBV7-9 and TRBJ2-3; D is unresolved. The CDR3 consists of 14 residues. V lost 0 bases to trimming and J lost 2 bases, with 6 bases between them. Germline V gene sequence: CDR1 SEHNR, CDR2 FQNEAQ (reference sequence). CDR3 coding DNA: TGTGCCAGCAGCTTAGCCGGGCCCACAGATACGCAGTATTTT. It translates to CASSLAGPTDTQYF. Filled out from reference TRBV7-9 and TRBJ2-3, the complete variable domain reads DTGVSQNPRHKITKRGQNVTFRCDPISEHNRLYWYRQTLGQGPEFLTYFQNEAQLEKSRLLSDRFSAERPKGSFSTLEIQRTEQGDSAMYLCASSLAGPTDTQYFGPGTRLTVL.

The chain uses TRBV5-1 and TRBJ1-2; TRBD1 matches 8 bases. Germline CDR1 reads SGHRS; CDR2 reads YFSETQ. Trimming cost V 3 bases and J 4 bases; bases outside gene matches: 20. The CDR3 has 19 amino acids. The CDR3 reads CASSSRYWGQEKGAYGYTF. As DNA, the CDR3 is TGCGCCAGCAGCTCCCGTTATTGGGGACAGGAGAAGGGGGCCTATGGCTACACCTTC. Variable domain in full (rest from reference TRBV5-1 and TRBJ1-2): KAGVTQTPRYLIKTRGQQVTLSCSPISGHRSVSWYQQTPGQGLQFLFEYFSETQRNKGNFPGRFSGRQFSNSRSEMNVSTLELGDSALYLCASSSRYWGQEKGAYGYTFGSGTRLTVV.

V and J are TRBV5-4 and TRBJ2-5; tentatively, D is TRBD1 or TRBD2 (5 bases each). Trimming cost V 0 bases and J 5 bases, with 14 bases left between them. Germline loops: CDR1 SGHNT, CDR2 YYREEE (reference sequence). The CDR3 is 15 amino acids. CDR3 DNA: TGTGCCAGCAGCTTGGCCGGGACGGCCCGGGAGACCCAGTACTTC. It specifies CASSLAGTARETQYF.

J is TRBJ2-6 and V is TRBV5-1, with 8 bases aligning to TRBD1. V lost 0 bases and J lost 0; bases outside the gene matches: 8. Germline values: CDR1 SGHRS, CDR2 YFSETQ. CDR3 length: 19 amino acids. DNA of the CDR3: TGCGCCAGCAGCTTGGTTTTTGGGACAGGAACCTCTGGGGCCAACGTCCTGACTTTC. It yields the protein CASSLVFGTGTSGANVLTF. Supplemented by reference TRBV5-1 and TRBJ2-6, the full variable domain reads KAGVTQTPRYLIKTRGQQVTLSCSPISGHRSVSWYQQTPGQGLQFLFEYFSETQRNKGNFPGRFSGRQFSNSRSEMNVSTLELGDSALYLCASSLVFGTGTSGANVLTFGAGSRLTVL.

The sample holds a few counts of this clone. V usage is TRBV5-1 and J usage is TRBJ2-1; TRBD2 matches 14 bases. The CDR3 is 14 residues long. CDR1 and CDR2 from the germline V gene are SGHRS and YFSETQ. With V trimmed by 4 bases and J by 9 bases, 3 bases remained unmatched. CDR3 residues: CASSPGTSGSEQFF. The CDR3 coding sequence is TGCGCCAGCAGCCCAGGGACTAGCGGGAGTGAGCAGTTCTTC.

The CDR3 region is CASSPGLFSGANVLTF. The CDR3 bases are TGTGCCAGCAGCCCAGGACTGTTCTCTGGGGCCAACGTCCTGACTTTC. The chain links TRBV11-2 to TRBJ2-6; possible D gene TRBD2, 5 bases. Germline V CDR1 and CDR2: SGHAT, FQNNGV. The CDR3 extends over 16 amino acids. V lost 5 bases, J lost 0 bases, and 11 bases lay in between.

This sequence joins TRBV29-1 and TRBJ2-5; 9 bases match TRBD1. This CDR3 contains 14 residues. J gave up 6 bases and V 3 bases, and 8 bases lay outside the gene matches. CDR1 is SQVTM, CDR2 ANQGSEA, per germline. CDR3 loop: CSVDSDRGFKTQYF. DNA of the CDR3: TGCAGCGTTGATAGTGACAGGGGGTTCAAGACCCAGTACTTC. The full variable domain, its missing parts supplied by reference TRBV29-1 and TRBJ2-5, is SAVISQKPSRDICQRGTSLTIQCQVDSQVTMMFWYRQQPGQSLTLIATANQGSEATYESGFVIDKFPISRPNLTFSTLTVSNMSPEDSSIYLCSVDSDRGFKTQYFGPGTRLLVL.

The chain carries TRBV5-1 and TRBJ2-1; D may be TRBD2 (5 bases). The germline CDR1 and CDR2 sequences are SGHRS and YFSETQ. V lost 4 bases and J lost 13, with 15 bases in between. The CDR3 consists of 12 residues. The CDR3 loop is CASSPTEGRQFF. In nucleotides, the CDR3 is TGCGCCAGCAGCCCGACCGAGGGTCGACAGTTCTTC.

This clone was seen a single time. This chain joins TRBV15 and TRBJ1-1; no clear D. Germline V CDR1 and CDR2: LNHNV, YYDKDF (reference sequence). Trimming left V 5 bases short and J 10 bases short, with 20 bases between. The CDR3 is made up of 14 amino acids. The CDR3 spells CATSARQSKSRAFF. CDR3 DNA: TGTGCCACCAGCGCACGTCAATCAAAGTCGCGAGCTTTCTTT.

The chain has TRBV4-1 and TRBJ2-3, with D possibly TRBD2 on 6 matching bases. Germline lookup yields CDR1 MGHRA and CDR2 YSYEKL. This CDR3 has 18 amino acids. Trimming pared 3 bases from V and 0 bases from J, leaving 19 bases between. The CDR3 DNA reads TGCGCCAGCAGCCACCCTCCCGGAGGGAGGTCTAGCACAGATACGCAGTATTTT. Its protein product is CASSHPPGGRSSTDTQYF.

This clone was seen only a few times. J is TRBJ2-5 and V is TRBV7-8; D uncertain. CDR3 length: 13 amino acids. CDR1 and CDR2 from the germline V gene are SGHVS and FQNEAQ. The germline V and J ends were trimmed by 6 bases and 5 bases, with 13 bases remaining between them. Written as DNA, the CDR3 is TGTGCCAGCAGATCCGGGTCCCTCGAGACCCAGTACTTC. Its protein is CASRSGSLETQYF. Variable domain in full (rest from reference TRBV7-8 and TRBJ2-5): GAGVSQSPRYKVAKRGQDVALRCDPISGHVSLFWYQQALGQGPEFLTYFQNEAQLDKSGLPSDRFFAERPEGSVSTLKIQRTQQEDSAVYLCASRSGSLETQYFGPGTRLLVL.

The chain uses TRBV4-1 and TRBJ2-7, with TRBD1 matching 8 bases. V lost 0 bases, J lost 3 bases, and 4 bases stayed unmatched. The CDR3 runs to 15 residues. From germline, CDR1 is MGHRA and CDR2 YSYEKL. The CDR3 sequence is CASSQDPGTGYEQYF. The CDR3 coding sequence is TGCGCCAGCAGCCAAGATCCCGGGACAGGCTACGAGCAGTACTTC.

This clone was seen more than once but under ten times. The chain uses TRBV5-1 and TRBJ2-2, with 11 bases that match TRBD2. The germline CDR1 and CDR2 sequences are SGHRS and YFSETQ. With 0 bases clipped from V and 3 bases from J, the junction kept 1 base outside the gene matches. This CDR3 is built from 16 residues. The CDR3, as DNA: TGCGCCAGCAGCTTGGAGGGACTAGCGGACACCGGGGAGCTGTTTTTT. This sequence encodes CASSLEGLADTGELFF.

This chain joins TRBV9 and TRBJ1-1; D possibly corresponds to TRBD1 (5 bases). The germline V gene has CDR1 SGDLS and CDR2 YYNGEE. The V and J ends lost 3 bases and 0 bases respectively, with 12 bases between them. The CDR3 loop spans 15 amino acids. The CDR3 nucleotides read TGTGCCAGCAGCGGGGACTCTTCAATGAACACTGAAGCTTTCTTT. It yields the protein CASSGDSSMNTEAFF.